Presented here are 30 T cell receptor beta chains from one specimen sequenced in a study of T cells in Graves' hyperthyroidism and ophthalmopathy. What was amplified from RNA transcripts were TCR beta CDR3 regions. HTBI primers were employed in a first-round RT-PCR of the TCR CDR3. TCRdb re-analysed the multiplex PCR reads in MiXCR, keeping a single row per CDR3 protein. The sample holds roughly 500,000 distinct CDR3 sequences; around 50% are singletons and the top ten take about 45%. The sample was peripheral blood or thyroid tissue (not recorded which). These receptors were collected from an adult woman with Graves' disease, either hyperthyroidism or ophthalmopathy (not recorded which).

This clonotype was counted only a few times. The chain is built from TRBV29-1 and TRBJ2-7; D is undetermined. The germline CDR1 and CDR2 sequences are SQVTM and ANQGSEA. Deletions cut 4 bases from V and 2 bases from J, with 9 bases between. The CDR3 consists of 12 residues. The CDR3: CSVVQQTYEQYF. Here the CDR3 DNA reads TGCAGCGTTGTACAGCAAACCTACGAGCAGTACTTC.

The chain has TRBV5-1 and TRBJ1-1; D call uncertain. V lost 1 base and J lost 6, with 7 bases in between. The length of the CDR3 is 12 residues. CDR1 and CDR2 from the germline V gene are SGHRS and YFSETQ. For the CDR3, the DNA is TGCGCCAGCAGCTTGAAGGGTTCTGAAGCTTTCTTT. It encodes CASSLKGSEAFF.

V gene TRBV10-3 combines with J gene TRBJ1-2; possible D gene TRBD1, 5 bases. In germline, CDR1 is ENHRY, CDR2 SYGVKD. The CDR3 has 14 amino acids. V gave up 6 bases and J gave up 1 base, with 12 bases separating them. Here the CDR3 reads CAISVRGLNYGYTF. CDR3 sequence (DNA): TGTGCCATCAGCGTGAGGGGACTTAACTATGGCTACACCTTC.

V gene TRBV7-6 combines with J gene TRBJ2-7; 10 bases agree with TRBD2. The CDR3 is 17 amino acids. Germline V gene data show CDR1 as SGHVS and CDR2 as FNYEAQ. J gave up 5 bases and V 5 bases, and 15 bases lay outside the gene matches. The CDR3 coding sequence is TGTGCCAGCAGCCTGGCGATTGGCCTAGCGGGAGTGAACGAGCAGTACTTC. Its translation is CASSLAIGLAGVNEQYF.

This clonotype was counted at least ten times. V is TRBV6-5 and J is TRBJ2-6; D is possibly TRBD2 (6 bases). V was shortened by 5 bases and J by 2 bases, with 7 bases between the two germline ends. CDR1 and CDR2 from the germline V gene are MNHEY and SVGAGI. The CDR3 length is 14 residues. The CDR3 sequence: CASSRRAGANVLTF. In DNA form, the CDR3 reads TGTGCCAGCAGTAGGAGGGCTGGGGCCAACGTCCTGACTTTC.

This rearrangement joins TRBV7-2 to TRBJ1-2, with a tentative D call TRBD1 (6 bases). Trimming stripped 6 bases from V and 3 bases from J, with 20 bases between. Germline V lookup: CDR1 SGHTA, CDR2 FQGNSA. This CDR3 is built from 16 residues. CDR3 in DNA: TGTGCCAGCAGTTTGAGGCGGACAGACACTGACTATGGCTACACCTTC. This gives the protein CASSLRRTDTDYGYTF.

The V and J genes are TRBV7-3 and TRBJ2-5; 8 bases match TRBD1. The CDR3 covers 16 residues. V trimming: 3 bases; J trimming: 5 bases; junction bases outside the gene matches: 11. Germline lookup yields CDR1 SGHTA and CDR2 FQGTGA. The CDR3 spells CASSFSLAGGSETQYF. CDR3 sequence (DNA): TGTGCCAGCAGCTTCTCGTTGGCAGGGGGCTCGGAGACCCAGTACTTC. The whole variable domain, filled in from reference TRBV7-3 and TRBJ2-5, reads GAGVSQTPSNKVTEKGKYVELRCDPISGHTALYWYRQSLGQGPEFLIYFQGTGAADDSGLPNDRFFAVRPEGSVSTLKIQRTERGDSAVYLCASSFSLAGGSETQYFGPGTRLLVL.

The chain has TRBV7-9 and TRBJ1-4, with 10 bases identical to TRBD1. The germline CDR1 and CDR2 sequences are SEHNR and FQNEAQ (reference sequence). V shed 5 bases and J 8 bases; nucleotides not matched to a gene: 11. This CDR3 comprises 16 residues. CDR3 DNA sequence: TGTGCCAGCAGCATACTAGGGACAGGGGATGGCGAAAAACTGTTTTTT. This translates into CASSILGTGDGEKLFF.

The rearrangement uses TRBV10-1 and TRBJ2-3; D gene unclear. The V gene's germline CDR1 is WNHNN and CDR2 SYGVQD (reference sequence). The CDR3 covers 16 residues. Between the trimmed V and J ends, which lost 2 bases and 1 base, there was a span of 13 bases. The CDR3 DNA reads TGCGCCAGCAGTGAGGGTTCTGGATATGGCACAGATACGCAGTATTTT. It specifies CASSEGSGYGTDTQYF.

In its sample, this clonotype was seen a few times. The chain links TRBV6-5 to TRBJ2-6; D perhaps matches TRBD2 (6 bases). Trimming took off 2 bases at V and 0 bases at J, with 8 bases between the two ends. Germline loops: CDR1 MNHEY, CDR2 SVGAGI. CDR3 length: 16 amino acids. The CDR3 coding sequence is TGTGCCAGCAGTTACGGGGGGAACTCTGGGGCCAACGTCCTGACTTTC. Its protein is CASSYGGNSGANVLTF.

There are many counts of this clonotype. This chain connects TRBV10-3 to TRBJ1-5, with a weak D call TRBD1 (5 bases). The CDR3 extends over 15 amino acids. V was clipped by 8 bases and J by 2 bases, with 16 bases between them. Looked up from germline, CDR1 is ENHRY and CDR2 is SYGVKD. CDR3 nucleotide sequence: TGTGCCATCGGAGGACACCCACCTGGCAATCAGCCCCAGCATTTT. Protein sequence: CAIGGHPPGNQPQHF.

V and J are TRBV5-1 and TRBJ1-1, with D possibly TRBD1 on 5 matching bases. V lost 7 bases, J lost 0 bases, and 13 bases lay in between. The CDR3 has 14 amino acids. Germline V CDR1 and CDR2: SGHRS, YFSETQ. CDR3 bases: TGCGCCAGCCTCGAGGGGTACGTGAACACTGAAGCTTTCTTT. Its protein is CASLEGYVNTEAFF.

The table lists this clonotype with a few counts. The genes are TRBV12-3 or TRBV12-4 and TRBJ1-5; D uncertain. V lost 2 bases and J 6 bases, leaving 11 bases between the germline ends. The CDR3 consists of 14 residues. The chain's CDR3 is CASSLKGGSQPQHF. As DNA, the CDR3 is TGTGCCAGCAGTTTAAAGGGTGGAAGTCAGCCCCAGCATTTT.

About this clonotype: A much larger clone is a single base away; this may be a read error. The chain uses TRBV20-1 and TRBJ2-5; D is undetermined. The V gene lost 6 bases and the J gene lost 1 base, with 27 bases spanning the gap. The CDR3 totals 18 residues. Germline V gene data show CDR1 as DFQATT and CDR2 as SNEGSKA (reference sequence). The CDR3: CSAPSRKQETYFQETQYF. The CDR3, as DNA: TGCAGTGCCCCATCCCGGAAGCAGGAGACCTACTTCCAAGAGACCCAGTACTTC.

The rearrangement joins TRBV28 to TRBJ2-7; D may be TRBD1 (5 bases). The CDR3 loop spans 12 amino acids. The germline gives CDR1 MDHEN, CDR2 SYDVKM. Trimming removed 7 bases from V and 4 bases from J, with 11 bases in between. CDR3 sequence reads: CASNTQGYEQYF. The DNA of the CDR3 is TGTGCCAGCAATACCCAGGGATACGAGCAGTACTTC.

At least ten counts were recorded for this clonotype. This sequence joins TRBV2 and TRBJ1-6; 8 bases line up with TRBD1. Germline V CDR1 and CDR2: SNHLY, FYNNEI. With V trimmed by 6 bases and J by 9 bases, 7 bases remained unmatched. The CDR3 totals 14 residues. As DNA, the CDR3 is TGTGCCAGCAGCCCCCCAGGGGGCTCTTCACCCCTCCACTTT. This translates into CASSPPGGSSPLHF.

Ten or more counts support this clonotype. The chain uses TRBV3-1 and TRBJ1-5; D is ambiguous. CDR1 is LGHDT, CDR2 YNNKEL, per germline (reference sequence). This CDR3 comprises 14 residues. V was shortened by 1 base and J by 9 bases, with 13 bases between the two germline ends. CDR3 amino acids: CASSQGHGSAPQHF. CDR3 DNA: TGTGCCAGCAGCCAAGGACACGGGTCCGCGCCCCAGCATTTT.

This clonotype has more than one count but fewer than ten. The chain carries TRBV12-3 or TRBV12-4 and TRBJ1-2; D call uncertain. Trimming stripped 4 bases from V and 8 bases from J, with 8 bases between. CDR3 size: 11 residues. The CDR3 loop is CASSSVWGYTF. CDR3 in DNA: TGTGCCAGCAGTTCGGTGTGGGGCTACACCTTC.

This chain connects TRBV7-6 to TRBJ1-1; possible D gene TRBD1, 6 bases. This CDR3 has 14 amino acids. Germline V CDR1 and CDR2: SGHVS, FNYEAQ. The germline V and J ends were trimmed by 5 bases and 10 bases, with 20 bases remaining between them. The CDR3 DNA follows: TGTGCCAGCAGCGACCGGGCAGGGGTAATGGGAGCTTTCTTT. This translates into CASSDRAGVMGAFF.

The chain couples TRBV7-6 to TRBJ2-7, with a possible D match to TRBD2 (6 bases). The germline gives CDR1 SGHVS, CDR2 FNYEAQ. With 3 bases removed from V and 7 bases from J, the gap between germline ends came to 13 bases. This CDR3 region has 13 residues. In DNA, the CDR3 is TGTGCCAGCAGCTTGGGACCGGGAGTTGAGCAGTACTTC. Translated, it gives CASSLGPGVEQYF.

For this clonotype: Since a much larger clone is just one base distant, this may be a read error. This sequence joins TRBV13 and TRBJ2-7; D is ambiguous. V was clipped by 5 bases and J by 4 bases, with 6 bases between them. The V gene's germline CDR1 is PRHDT and CDR2 FYEKMQ (reference sequence). The CDR3 totals 11 residues. The DNA of the CDR3 is TGTGCCAGCAGCAAGAAATACGAGCAGTACTTC. Its protein product is CASSKKYEQYF.

This chain joins TRBV29-1 and TRBJ2-7, with 10 positions matching TRBD1. CDR1 and CDR2 (germline): SQVTM, ANQGSEA. The CDR3 runs 12 residues. The CDR3 DNA reads TGCAACGACAGGGGGCAGGACTACGAGCAGTACTTC. Translation: CNDRGQDYEQYF.

The chain has TRBV24-1 and TRBJ2-5, with TRBD2 identical over 15 bases. CDR1 is KGHDR, CDR2 SFDVKD, per germline. The CDR3 is 15 residues long. The V and J ends lost 9 bases and 7 bases, in that order; junction bases with no gene match: 8. The CDR3 is CATSRGLAGGATQYF. The CDR3 DNA follows: TGTGCCACCTCCAGGGGACTAGCGGGAGGCGCGACCCAGTACTTC.

This clonotype came up many times. Written as DNA, the CDR3 is TGTGCCAGCAGCCCGATTCGGGGCTTGGGCTATGGCTACACCTTC. Its translation is CASSPIRGLGYGYTF. The rearrangement uses TRBV7-9 and TRBJ1-2, with D tentatively TRBD1 (5 bases). Trimming left V 5 bases short and J 4 bases short, with 17 bases between. Germline lookup yields CDR1 SEHNR and CDR2 FQNEAQ (reference sequence). The CDR3 runs to 15 residues.

This clonotype was counted between two and nine times. The V gene is TRBV7-2, the J gene TRBJ1-2; D uncertain. V lost 8 bases to trimming and J lost 3 bases, with 10 bases between them. The V gene's germline CDR1 is SGHTA and CDR2 FQGNSA. CDR3 length: 12 amino acids. CDR3 nucleotide sequence: TGTGCCAGCGCGCTCGCGGACTATGGCTACACCTTC. This translates into CASALADYGYTF.

The V gene is TRBV10-3, the J gene TRBJ1-1; 8 bases agree with TRBD1. This CDR3 contains 13 residues. The germline gives CDR1 ENHRY, CDR2 SYGVKD. With V trimmed by 6 bases and J by 4 bases, 4 bases remained unmatched. The chain's CDR3 is CAISAGGTTEAFF. CDR3 nucleotides: TGTGCCATCAGCGCAGGGGGCACCACTGAAGCTTTCTTT.

To note about this clonotype: It may be a read error: a sequence one base away is much more abundant. This sequence joins TRBV20-1 and TRBJ2-7, with D unclear. Germline CDR1 and CDR2: DFQATT and SNEGSKA (reference sequence). CDR3 length: 12 residues. The CDR3 nucleotides are TGCGGTGCTGGCCCCTCGCGACGCGAGCAGTACTTC. Protein sequence: CGAGPSRREQYF.

The sample holds a few counts of this clonotype. This chain uses TRBV6-1 with TRBJ1-2; D is undetermined. V lost 2 bases, J lost 6 bases, and 10 bases lay in between. The germline gives CDR1 MNHNS, CDR2 SASEGT. The CDR3 extends over 13 amino acids. CDR3 DNA: TGTGCCAGCAGTGAACGCACAGATAATGGCTACACCTTC. Residues: CASSERTDNGYTF.

This chain uses TRBV15 with TRBJ1-5, with D hard to call. The ends were cut back, 3 bases at V and 7 bases at J, with 7 bases in the middle. This CDR3 is built from 12 residues. Germline CDR1 LNHNV, CDR2 YYDKDF (reference sequence). Here the CDR3 reads CATSSDIQPQHF. CDR3 sequence (DNA): TGTGCCACCAGCAGCGACATCCAGCCCCAGCATTTT.

V is TRBV28 and J is TRBJ2-5, with 7 positions matching TRBD2. V shed 7 bases and J 2 bases; nucleotides not matched to a gene: 7. CDR1 is MDHEN, CDR2 SYDVKM, per germline. The CDR3 has 14 amino acids. The CDR3 DNA reads as TGTGCCAGCAATCAACTAGCGCTACAAGAGACCCAGTACTTC. Translated: CASNQLALQETQYF.